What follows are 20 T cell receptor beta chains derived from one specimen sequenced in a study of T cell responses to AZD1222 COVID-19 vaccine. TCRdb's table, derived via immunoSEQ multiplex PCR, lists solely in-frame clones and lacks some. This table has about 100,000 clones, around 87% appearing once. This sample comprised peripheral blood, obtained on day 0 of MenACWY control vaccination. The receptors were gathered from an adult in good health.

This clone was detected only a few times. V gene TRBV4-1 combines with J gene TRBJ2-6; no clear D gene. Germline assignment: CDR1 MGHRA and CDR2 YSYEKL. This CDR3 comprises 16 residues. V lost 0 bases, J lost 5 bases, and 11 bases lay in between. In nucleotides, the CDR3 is TGCGCCAGCAGCCAAGAGGGTGGGTTTAGGGCCAACGTCCTGACTTTC. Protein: CASSQEGGFRANVLTF.

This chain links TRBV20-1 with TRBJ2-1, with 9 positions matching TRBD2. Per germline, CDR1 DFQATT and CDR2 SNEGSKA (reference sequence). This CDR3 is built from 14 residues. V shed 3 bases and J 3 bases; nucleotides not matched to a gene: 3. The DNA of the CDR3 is TGCAGTGCTAGTGGGCGGGAGGGCTACAATGAGCAGTTCTTC. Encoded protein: CSASGREGYNEQFF.

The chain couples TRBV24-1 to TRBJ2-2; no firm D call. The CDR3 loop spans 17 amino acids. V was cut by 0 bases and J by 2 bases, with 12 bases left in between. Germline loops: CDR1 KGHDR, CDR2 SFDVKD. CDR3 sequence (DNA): TGTGCCACCAGTGATTTGCGCCAGTCCTTCAACACCGGGGAGCTGTTTTTT. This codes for CATSDLRQSFNTGELFF.

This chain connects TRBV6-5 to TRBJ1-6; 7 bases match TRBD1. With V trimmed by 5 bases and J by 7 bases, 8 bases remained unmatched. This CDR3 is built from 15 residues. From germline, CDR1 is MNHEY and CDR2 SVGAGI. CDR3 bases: TGTGCCAGCAGTCGTCGCGGGACAGAAAATTCACCCCTCCACTTT. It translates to CASSRRGTENSPLHF.

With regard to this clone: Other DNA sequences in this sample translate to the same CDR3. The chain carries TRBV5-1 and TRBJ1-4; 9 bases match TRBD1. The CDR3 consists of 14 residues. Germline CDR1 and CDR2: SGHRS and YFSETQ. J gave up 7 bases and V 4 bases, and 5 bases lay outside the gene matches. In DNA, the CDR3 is TGCGCCAGCAGCCTCGGACAGGGGAGTGAAAAACTGTTTTTT. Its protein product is CASSLGQGSEKLFF. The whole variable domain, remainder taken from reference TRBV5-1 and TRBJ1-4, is KAGVTQTPRYLIKTRGQQVTLSCSPISGHRSVSWYQQTPGQGLQFLFEYFSETQRNKGNFPGRFSGRQFSNSRSEMNVSTLELGDSALYLCASSLGQGSEKLFFGSGTQLSVL.

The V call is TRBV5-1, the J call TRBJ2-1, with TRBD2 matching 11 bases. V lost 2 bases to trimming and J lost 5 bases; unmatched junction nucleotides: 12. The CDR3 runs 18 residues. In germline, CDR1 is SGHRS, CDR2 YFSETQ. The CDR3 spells CASSFPGGLAGVHNEQFF. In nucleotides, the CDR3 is TGCGCCAGCAGCTTCCCCGGTGGACTAGCGGGTGTTCACAATGAGCAGTTCTTC.

DNA of the CDR3: TGCAGCGGACGGACAGGGGACGAGCAGTACTTC. Amino acids: CSGRTGDEQYF. The chain is built from TRBV29-1 and TRBJ2-7; TRBD1 agrees at 9 bases. CDR3 length equals 11 residues. Germline V gene lookup returns CDR1 SQVTM and CDR2 ANQGSEA. J gave up 5 bases and V 7 bases, and 3 bases lay outside the gene matches.

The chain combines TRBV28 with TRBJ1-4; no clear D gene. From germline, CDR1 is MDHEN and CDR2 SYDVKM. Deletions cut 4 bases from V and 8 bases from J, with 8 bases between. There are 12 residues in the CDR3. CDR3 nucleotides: TGTGCCAGCAGTTCTGCACGAGAAAAACTGTTTTTT. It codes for CASSSAREKLFF.

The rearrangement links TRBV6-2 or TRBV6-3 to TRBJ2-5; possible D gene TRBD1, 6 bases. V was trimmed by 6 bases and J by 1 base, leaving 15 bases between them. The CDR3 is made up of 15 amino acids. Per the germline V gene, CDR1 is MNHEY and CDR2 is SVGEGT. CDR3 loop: CASRYQGHLQETQYF. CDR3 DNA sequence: TGTGCCAGCAGATACCAGGGACACCTCCAAGAGACCCAGTACTTC.

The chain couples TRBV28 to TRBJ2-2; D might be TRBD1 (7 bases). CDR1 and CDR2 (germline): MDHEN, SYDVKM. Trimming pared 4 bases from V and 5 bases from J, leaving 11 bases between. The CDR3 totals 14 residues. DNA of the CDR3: TGTGCCAGCAGTTATCCAGGGGGGACCGGGGAGCTGTTTTTT. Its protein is CASSYPGGTGELFF.

CDR3 coding DNA: TGTGCCAGCAGCCAATGGGGGCAAAACTCTGGAAACACCATATATTTT. Its translation: CASSQWGQNSGNTIYF. The J gene is TRBJ1-3, the V gene TRBV3-1 (or the pseudogene TRBV3-2); possibly TRBD1 for D (6 bases). This CDR3 has 16 residues. From germline, CDR1 is LGHDT and CDR2 YNNKEL (reference sequence). V lost 2 bases and J lost 0, with 11 bases in between.

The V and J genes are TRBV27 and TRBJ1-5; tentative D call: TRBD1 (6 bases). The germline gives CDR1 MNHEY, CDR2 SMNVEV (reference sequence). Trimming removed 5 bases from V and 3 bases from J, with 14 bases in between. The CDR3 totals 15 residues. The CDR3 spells CASSLTGTTNQPQHF. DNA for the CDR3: TGTGCCAGCAGTCTGACGGGGACAACCAATCAGCCCCAGCATTTT.

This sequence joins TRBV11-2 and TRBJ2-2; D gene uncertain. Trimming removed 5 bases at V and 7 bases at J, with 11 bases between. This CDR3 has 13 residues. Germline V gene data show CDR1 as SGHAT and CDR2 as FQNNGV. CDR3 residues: CASSQDGVGELFF. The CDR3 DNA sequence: TGTGCCAGCAGCCAGGATGGGGTCGGGGAGCTGTTTTTT.

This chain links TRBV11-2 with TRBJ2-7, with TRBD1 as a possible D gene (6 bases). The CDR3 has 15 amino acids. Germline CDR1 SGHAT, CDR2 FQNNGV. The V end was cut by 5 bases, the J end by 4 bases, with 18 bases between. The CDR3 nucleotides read TGTGCCAGCAGCAGGGACAACCCGTCGTTGTACGAGCAGTACTTC. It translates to CASSRDNPSLYEQYF. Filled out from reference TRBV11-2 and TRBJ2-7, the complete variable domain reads EAGVAQSPRYKIIEKRQSVAFWCNPISGHATLYWYQQILGQGPKLLIQFQNNGVVDDSQLPKDRFSAERLKGVDSTLKIQPAKLEDSAVYLCASSRDNPSLYEQYFGPGTRLTVT.

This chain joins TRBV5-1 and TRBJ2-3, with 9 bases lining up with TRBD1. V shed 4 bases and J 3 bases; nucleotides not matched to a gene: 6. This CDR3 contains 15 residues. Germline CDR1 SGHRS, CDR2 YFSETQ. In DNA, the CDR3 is TGCGCCAGCAGCAGGGGACAGGGTACGACAGATACGCAGTATTTT. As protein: CASSRGQGTTDTQYF.

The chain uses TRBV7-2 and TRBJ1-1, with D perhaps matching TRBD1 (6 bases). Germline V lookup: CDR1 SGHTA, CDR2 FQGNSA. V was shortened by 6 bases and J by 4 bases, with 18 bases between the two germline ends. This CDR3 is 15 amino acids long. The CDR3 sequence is CASSYLYREGTEAFF. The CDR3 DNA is TGTGCCAGCAGTTACCTATACAGGGAGGGCACTGAAGCTTTCTTT.

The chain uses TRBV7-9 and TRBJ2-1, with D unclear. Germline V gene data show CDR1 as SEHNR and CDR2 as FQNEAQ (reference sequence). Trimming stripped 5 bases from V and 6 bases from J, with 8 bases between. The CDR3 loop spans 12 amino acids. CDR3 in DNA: TGTGCCAGCAGCCGCTCCGTCAATGAGCAGTTCTTC. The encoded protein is CASSRSVNEQFF.

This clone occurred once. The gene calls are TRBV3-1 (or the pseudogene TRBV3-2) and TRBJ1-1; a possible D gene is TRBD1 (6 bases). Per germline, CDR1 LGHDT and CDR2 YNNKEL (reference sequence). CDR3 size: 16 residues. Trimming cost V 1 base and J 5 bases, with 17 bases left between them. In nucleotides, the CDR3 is TGTGCCAGCAGCCAAGGGGGGGGCAATGGGGCAACTGAAGCTTTCTTT. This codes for CASSQGGGNGATEAFF.

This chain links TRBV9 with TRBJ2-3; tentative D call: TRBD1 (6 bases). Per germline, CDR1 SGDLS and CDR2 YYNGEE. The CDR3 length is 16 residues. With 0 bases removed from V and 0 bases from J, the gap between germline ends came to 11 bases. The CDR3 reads CASSVEGELSTDTQYF. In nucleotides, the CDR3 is TGTGCCAGCAGCGTAGAGGGGGAACTTAGCACAGATACGCAGTATTTT. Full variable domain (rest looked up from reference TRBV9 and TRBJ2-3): DSGVTQTPKHLITATGQRVTLRCSPRSGDLSVYWYQQSLDQGLQFLIQYYNGEERAKGNILERFSAQQFPDLHSELNLSSLELGDSALYFCASSVEGELSTDTQYFGPGTRLTVL.

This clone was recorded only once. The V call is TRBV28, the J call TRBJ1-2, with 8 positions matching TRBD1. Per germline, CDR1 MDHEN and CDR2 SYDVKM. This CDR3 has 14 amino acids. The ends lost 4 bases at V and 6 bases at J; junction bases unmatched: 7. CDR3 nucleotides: TGTGCCAGCAGTTCCCCGACAGGGGCGGATGGCTACACCTTC. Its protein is CASSSPTGADGYTF.